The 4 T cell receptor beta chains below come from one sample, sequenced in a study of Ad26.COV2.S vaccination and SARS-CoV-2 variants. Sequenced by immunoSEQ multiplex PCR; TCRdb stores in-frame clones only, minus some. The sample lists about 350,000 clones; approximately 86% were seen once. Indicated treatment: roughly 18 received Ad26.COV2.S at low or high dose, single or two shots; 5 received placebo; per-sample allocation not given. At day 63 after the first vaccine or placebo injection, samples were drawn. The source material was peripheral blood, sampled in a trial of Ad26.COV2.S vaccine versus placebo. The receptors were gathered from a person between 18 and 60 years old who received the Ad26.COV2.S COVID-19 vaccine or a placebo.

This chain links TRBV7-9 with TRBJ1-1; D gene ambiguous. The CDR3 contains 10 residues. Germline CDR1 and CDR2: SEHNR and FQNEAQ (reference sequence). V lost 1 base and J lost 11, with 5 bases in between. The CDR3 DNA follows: TGTGCCAGCAGCTTAGACCTGGCTTTCTTT. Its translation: CASSLDLAFF.

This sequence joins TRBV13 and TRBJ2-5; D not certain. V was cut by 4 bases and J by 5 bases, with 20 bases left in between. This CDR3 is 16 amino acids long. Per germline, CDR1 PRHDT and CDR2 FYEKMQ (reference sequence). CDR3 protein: CASSSWLGVGRETQYF. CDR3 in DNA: TGTGCCAGCAGCTCCTGGCTCGGAGTGGGAAGGGAGACCCAGTACTTC.

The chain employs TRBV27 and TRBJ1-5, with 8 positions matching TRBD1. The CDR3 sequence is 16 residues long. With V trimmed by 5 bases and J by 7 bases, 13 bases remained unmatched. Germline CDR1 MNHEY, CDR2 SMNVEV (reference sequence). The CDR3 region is CASSKGETGGGQPQHF. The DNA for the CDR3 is TGTGCCAGCAGTAAAGGAGAAACAGGGGGGGGGCAGCCCCAGCATTTT.

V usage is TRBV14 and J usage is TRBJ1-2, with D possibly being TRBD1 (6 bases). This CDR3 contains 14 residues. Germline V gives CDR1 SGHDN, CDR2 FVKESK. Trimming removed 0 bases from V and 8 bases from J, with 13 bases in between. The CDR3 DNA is TGTGCCAGCAGCCAAGACCGGGGGCTCCCGGGCTACACCTTC. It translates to CASSQDRGLPGYTF.